This T cell receptor (beta chain) was obtained from a study of OX40 agonist ivuxolimab in advanced cancers. Study-wide context: Ivuxolimab was a fully human IgG2 agonistic monoclonal antibody targeting the costimulatory receptor OX40 (CD134). Intravenous ivuxolimab was administered to patients every 2 weeks at six dose levels: 0.01, 0.1, 0.3, 1.5, 3 and 10 mg/kg. Of the approximately 54 patients in dose escalation, 19 had hepatocellular carcinoma, some 15 had melanoma, 9 had renal cell carcinoma and 9 had head and neck cancer. In the dose-escalation cohort, around four fifths of patients were male, and the mean age was approximately 55 years, with a range of about 23 to 80. Prior anti-PD-1, anti-PD-L1 or anti-CTLA-4 therapy was permitted, and checkpoint inhibitors had been received by roughly 40% of dose-escalation patients. Partial responses occurred in three dose-escalation patients: two with cutaneous melanoma and one with hepatocellular carcinoma. Peripheral TCRbeta sequencing was intended to test whether TCR sequence diversity was altered and clonal T-cell expansion was caused by ivuxolimab. The paper describes the monotherapy dose-escalation part (N = 52 patients) of the phase I trial of ivuxolimab. Overall study outcomes, separate from this receptor: Antigen specificity was not determined for the clonally expanded peripheral T cells. Partial responders in the 0.1-3.0 mg/kg groups had among the lowest normalized peripheral clonal expansion, especially among CD8+ T cells. Low levels of normalized T-cell clonal expansion were also seen in some nonresponding patients. At doses of 0.1 to 3.0 mg/kg, clonal expansion of both CD4+ and CD8+ T cells in blood was seen between baseline and week 6. After ivuxolimab, expanded clones were on average more numerous among CD8+ T cells than among CD4+ T cells.

Genomic DNA was isolated from the sorted cells so that the TCRbeta CDR3 region could be sequenced. TCRbeta CDR3 regions were sequenced using the immunoSEQ Assay. TCRdb stores this immuneACCESS table with in-frame sequences only. Part of the clones is absent; in the studies checked, under half of the shortfall reflects unresolved V genes, and no reason is known for the rest. In all, the sample holds about 61,000 clones, and about 90% of those were seen once. The ten largest clonotypes hold roughly 1.9% of the sample. Patients with autoimmune disease history or receiving systemic immunosuppression were excluded from the trial. Peripheral blood for TCR sequencing was collected from all dose cohorts at baseline, on cycle 4 day 1, and on cycle 7 day 1. Samples came from an open-label, multicenter, first-in-human phase I dose-escalation trial of ivuxolimab. Adults with locally advanced or metastatic melanoma, renal cell, hepatocellular, or head and neck squamous cell carcinoma were enrolled in the trial. Before TCR sequencing, CD4+ T cells and CD8+ T cells were sorted from peripheral blood as separate populations.

Relative to germline, V is missing 10 bases and J is missing 5 bases, with 34 bases of the junction outside any gene match. Taken from cysteine to phenylalanine, the CDR3 has 22 residues. Of the read, only the CDR3 DNA is kept; its 66 bases are in frame from base 1. The germline V gene (reference sequence) yields LNHDA for CDR1 and SQIVND for CDR2. About this clone itself: There is no known antigen for this receptor. No qualities accompany the bases; no much larger clone lies one base away.

The chain joins TRBV19 to TRBJ1-2; TRBD1 aligns with 10 central bases. This specimen was CD4+ or CD8+ T cells sorted from blood, taken in a trial of the OX40 agonist ivuxolimab. The receptor comes from an adult with an advanced solid tumor such as melanoma, head and neck, liver or kidney cancer. Here is the DNA: TGTGCCACCACCTCCTTGTCCGGGACAGGGGCCGACGCGGGCCGCGGGAAATATGGCTACACCTTC. This encodes CATTSLSGTGADAGRGKYGYTF.